This T cell receptor (beta chain) was obtained from a study of spatial heterogeneity in lung cancer (dated by TCRdb to the late 2010s). Notes on the research overall: The donors were 72 patients from the lung TRACERx cohort who had early-stage, untreated non-small cell lung cancer. The study linked features of the TCR repertoire to counts of nonsynonymous mutations, which were determined by whole-exome sequencing of tumor tissue. TCR alpha and beta repertoires were quantitatively compared across multiple tumor regions, matched nontumor lung and blood in non-small cell lung cancer. More beta-chain than alpha-chain transcripts were consistently detected, likely reflecting higher beta-chain transcript abundance. Both alpha and beta chains were TCR-sequenced in samples taken at surgery, namely 220 tumor regions, around 64 matched nontumor lung samples and around 53 PBMC samples. Follow-up PBMC samples were sequenced whenever available, and the median time to follow-up was 2 to 3 years after resection. In the raw uncorrected reads, each unique combination of TCR and UMI appeared more than ten times on average.

The method was 5' RACE. Sequenced using a NextSeq 500. To allow correction of PCR and sequencing errors, the TCR library protocol tagged every TCR cDNA molecule with a unique molecular identifier. Per the authors' processing: TCR identification, UMI-based error correction and CDR3 extraction were all carried out with Decombinator tools. TCRs above a frequency of 2 per 1,000, corresponding to the top 1% of the tumor frequency distribution, were defined as expanded. Renyi diversity was computed with the R vegan package after each repertoire had been subsampled 100 times to 5,000 TCRs. CDR3 similarity networks were built from amino acid triplet string-kernel similarity, connecting CDR3s with pairwise similarity above 0.82. Starting from the raw public reads, TCRdb applied fastp trimming at Q25, assembled clones with MiXCR and retained in-frame beta chains. Each record represents a unique CDR3 protein, reported with the most common genes and DNA among its rows. TCRdb's processing, not the authors', yielded these V and J calls. The sample records 20,000 to 30,000 distinct CDR3 sequences, 8.5% to 10% of which are singletons. About a fifth of the sample is taken by the ten largest.

Study-wide conclusions, independent of this receptor: Ubiquitous expanded tumor TCRs showed up in blood more often at tumor resection than at routine follow-up. Comparisons of baseline and follow-up blood repertoires included only around 14 patients. Confirming at a functional level the hypothesis that regional TCRs recognize regional mutations was considered to require additional single-cell paired TCR alpha and beta sequencing.

This clonotype was seen a handful of times. No cognate antigen has been identified for it. Qualities for individual bases were not recorded, and no much larger clone is one base off. Interpreted using the paper, the time point label stands for: blood at routine non-recurrence follow-up after resection. Whole RNA extracted from tumor and nontumor lung tissue, or from cryopreserved PBMC samples, was used for TCR sequencing without cell sorting. Only patients for whom sufficient RNA was available from at least two tumor regions were selected for TCR sequencing. V sheds 0 bases and J sheds 13 bases, leaving 10 bases between their ends. From its cysteine to its phenylalanine, the CDR3 spans 11 amino acids. Only the CDR3 part of the read is kept: 33 bases, read in frame from the first base. For CDR1 and CDR2, the germline V gene lists SQVTM and ANQGSEA.

This chain is built from TRBV29-1 and TRBJ1-5, with the identity of the D gene unclear. Source: PBMCs, taken at follow-up. This TCR was sampled from a male donor with early-stage non-small cell lung cancer. The DNA is TGCAGCGTTGAAGATGTTTCCGGGCAGCATTTT. Its protein is CSVEDVSGQHF. With the rest looked up from the reference TRBV29-1 and TRBJ1-5 genes rather than sequenced, the full variable domain is SAVISQKPSRDICQRGTSLTIQCQVDSQVTMMFWYRQQPGQSLTLIATANQGSEATYESGFVIDKFPISRPNLTFSTLTVSNMSPEDSSIYLCSVEDVSGQHFGDGTRLSIL.